This entry lists 12 T cell receptor beta chains sequenced from one sample in a study of CD8+CD57+ T cells in acquired aplastic anemia. Profiles of TCR beta VDJ and CDR3 were generated from a genomic DNA template. Using its own MiXCR run on the reads, TCRdb lists one record per CDR3 protein. The repertoire holds about 190,000 distinct CDR3 sequences, with approximately 49% as singletons. Sequencing input: sorted CD4+, CD8+, or CD8+CD57+ T cells (not recorded which) from PBMCs. The receptors stem from a human donor in good health, serving as a control.

The chain has TRBV19 and TRBJ1-4; no clear D. The V end lost 7 bases, the J end lost 8 bases, and 17 bases lay between the germline ends. The germline CDR1 and CDR2 sequences are LNHDA and SQIVND (reference sequence). CDR3 length: 14 amino acids. This CDR3 reads CASTLGMGREKLFF. In nucleotides, the CDR3 is TGTGCCAGTACTCTCGGGATGGGCAGGGAAAAACTGTTTTTT.

The rearrangement links TRBV15 to TRBJ1-5; no firm D call. V was pared by 3 bases and J by 5 bases, with 26 bases between. The germline CDR1 and CDR2 sequences are LNHNV and YYDKDF (reference sequence). CDR3 length: 19 amino acids. CDR3 region: CATSSYSNAVRAAYQPQHF. In DNA form, the CDR3 reads TGTGCCACCAGCAGTTACTCGAATGCAGTGAGGGCGGCATATCAGCCCCAGCATTTT.

Details on this clonotype: At one end, the junction sequence differs from germline, possibly due to a read error. The rearrangement joins TRBV7-9 to TRBJ1-1; TRBD1 is a possible D gene (6 bases). Germline lookup yields CDR1 SEHNR and CDR2 FQNEAQ (reference sequence). This CDR3 is built from 15 residues. The CDR3 DNA reads TGTGCCAGCAGCCCAACTGGACAGCTGAACACTGGAGCTTTCTTT. This encodes CASSPTGQLNTGAFF.

The chain couples TRBV28 to TRBJ2-7; TRBD2 is a possible D gene (6 bases). Trimming cost V 2 bases and J 2 bases, with 10 bases left between them. The CDR3 extends over 14 amino acids. Germline lookup yields CDR1 MDHEN and CDR2 SYDVKM. CDR3 sequence: CASSLGGVPYEQYF. CDR3 bases: TGTGCCAGCAGTTTAGGCGGGGTCCCCTACGAGCAGTACTTC.

This clonotype showed up many times. This chain connects TRBV28 to TRBJ1-2; 7 bases line up with TRBD1. Losses at the gene ends were 6 bases for V and 3 bases for J; bases not matched to a gene: 13. The CDR3 length is 16 residues. Germline V lookup: CDR1 MDHEN, CDR2 SYDVKM. The CDR3 DNA reads TGTGCCAGCAGGGAACAGGGGCGAGGGACTCACTATGGCTACACCTTC. Amino acid sequence: CASREQGRGTHYGYTF.

V and J are TRBV20-1 and TRBJ1-5, with D possibly matching TRBD1 (5 bases). Per the germline V gene, CDR1 is DFQATT and CDR2 is SNEGSKA (reference sequence). The CDR3 extends over 16 amino acids. Trimming took off 3 bases at V and 0 bases at J, with 15 bases between the two ends. The CDR3 region is CSARGVWADSNQPQHF. DNA of the CDR3: TGCAGTGCTAGGGGGGTATGGGCCGATAGCAATCAGCCCCAGCATTTT.

Many counts were recorded for this clonotype. The J gene is TRBJ1-6, the V gene TRBV3-1; TRBD1 matches at 7 bases. The V gene's germline CDR1 is LGHDT and CDR2 YNNKEL (reference sequence). The CDR3 runs to 16 residues. V was pared by 0 bases and J by 4 bases, with 3 bases of the junction left unmatched. The CDR3, as DNA: TGTGCCAGCAGCCAAGAGTCGGACAGGTATAATTCACCCCTCCACTTT. The encoded protein is CASSQESDRYNSPLHF.

This clonotype was observed many times. The rearrangement links TRBV11-2 to TRBJ1-1; D is unresolved. The CDR3 runs to 14 residues. V lost 4 bases to trimming and J lost 6 bases, with 15 bases between them. CDR1 and CDR2 from the germline V gene are SGHAT and FQNNGV. The CDR3 region has the DNA TGTGCCAGCAGCTCCGTGGGGAGGAGGGCTGAAGCTTTCTTT. As protein: CASSSVGRRAEAFF.

This clonotype has ten or more counts. This sequence joins TRBV2 and TRBJ1-6, with 8 bases identical to TRBD1. Germline CDR1 SNHLY, CDR2 FYNNEI. After removal of 2 bases from V and 7 bases from J, the junction contained 7 bases not matched to a gene. CDR3 length: 16 residues. In DNA form, the CDR3 reads TGTGCCAGCAGTGAATACCTTGACAGGGGAAATTCACCCCTCCACTTT. The encoded protein is CASSEYLDRGNSPLHF.

CDR3 DNA sequence: TGTGCCACCAGCAGTGGAGGGGGGCAGAACTATGGCTACACCTTC. Translated: CATSSGGGQNYGYTF. This chain joins TRBV15 and TRBJ1-2, with D perhaps TRBD1 (6 bases). There are 15 residues in the CDR3. Germline V CDR1 and CDR2: LNHNV, YYDKDF (reference sequence). Trimming cost V 3 bases and J 2 bases, with 13 bases left between them. The entire variable domain, with the rest obtained from reference TRBV15 and TRBJ1-2, is as follows: DAMVIQNPRYQVTQFGKPVTLSCSQTLNHNVMYWYQQKSSQAPKLLFHYYDKDFNNEADTPDNFQSRRPNTSFCFLDIRSPGLGDTAMYLCATSSGGGQNYGYTFGSGTRLTVV.

At least ten counts were recorded for this clonotype. The J gene is TRBJ1-6, the V gene TRBV27, with no clear D. CDR1 is MNHEY and CDR2 is SMNVEV in the germline V gene (reference sequence). This CDR3 has 14 amino acids. Trimming pared 2 bases from V and 7 bases from J, leaving 9 bases between. CDR3 region: CASSLKSWNSPLHF. The CDR3 DNA is TGTGCCAGCAGTTTAAAGAGTTGGAATTCACCCCTCCACTTT.

This clonotype showed up just a few times. The CDR3 region has the DNA TGTGCCAGCAGCTTGGGCAGGGGAAACTATGGCTACACCTTC. It codes for CASSLGRGNYGYTF. This chain connects TRBV7-6 to TRBJ1-2, with D possibly matching TRBD1 (6 bases). The CDR3 covers 14 residues. Looked up from germline, CDR1 is SGHVS and CDR2 is FNYEAQ. V lost 3 bases, J lost 2 bases, and 10 bases lay in between. The full variable domain, with the rest looked up from reference TRBV7-6 and TRBJ1-2, is GAGVSQSPRYKVTKRGQDVALRCDPISGHVSLYWYRQALGQGPEFLTYFNYEAQQDKSGLPNDRFSAERPEGSISTLTIQRTEQRDSAMYRCASSLGRGNYGYTFGSGTRLTVV.